This T cell receptor (beta chain) was obtained from a study of T cell clonotyping in hematopoietic cell transplantation. The time point: recipient sample about 28 days before transplant, after cytoreduction. Some clones are missing from TCRdb's copy, which holds only in-frame ones; the method was immunoSEQ multiplex PCR. Of around 16,000 clones in the sample, roughly 93% were seen once. The germline V gene encodes CDR1 SQVTM and CDR2 ANQGSEA. Trimming took 7 bases from V and 1 from J, leaving 14 bases between them. The CDR3 spans 13 residues. The receptor comes from a man aged 18 to 35 with biphenotypic leukemia. Some clones in this sample may be carry-over from other donors' samples. Here the sequenced sample was peripheral blood mononuclear cells, taken before stem cell transplant. The V gene is TRBV29-1, the J gene TRBJ2-7; no definite D call. CDR3 in DNA: TGCAGCGCCCTACCTACAGAATCCTACGAGCAGTACTTC. Its translation is CSALPTESYEQYF.